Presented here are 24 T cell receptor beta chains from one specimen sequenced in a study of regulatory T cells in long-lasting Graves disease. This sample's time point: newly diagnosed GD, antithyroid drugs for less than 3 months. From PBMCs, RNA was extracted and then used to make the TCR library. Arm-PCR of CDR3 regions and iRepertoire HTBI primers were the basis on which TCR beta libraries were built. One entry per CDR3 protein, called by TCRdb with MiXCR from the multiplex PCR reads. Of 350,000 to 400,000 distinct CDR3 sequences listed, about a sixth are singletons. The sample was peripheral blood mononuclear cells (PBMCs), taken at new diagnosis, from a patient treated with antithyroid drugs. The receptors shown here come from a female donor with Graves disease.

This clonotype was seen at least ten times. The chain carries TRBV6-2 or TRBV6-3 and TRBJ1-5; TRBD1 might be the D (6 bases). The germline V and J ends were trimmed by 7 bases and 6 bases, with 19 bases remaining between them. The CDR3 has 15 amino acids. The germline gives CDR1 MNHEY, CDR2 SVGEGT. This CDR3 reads CASTLGGARSQPQHF. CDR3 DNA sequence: TGTGCCAGCACCCTAGGGGGGGCGAGGAGTCAGCCCCAGCATTTT.

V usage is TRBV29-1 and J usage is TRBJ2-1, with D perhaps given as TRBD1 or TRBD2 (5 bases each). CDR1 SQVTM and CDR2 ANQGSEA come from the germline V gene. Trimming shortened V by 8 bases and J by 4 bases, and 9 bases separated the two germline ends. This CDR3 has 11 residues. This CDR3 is CSSEGYNEQFF. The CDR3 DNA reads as TGCAGCTCCGAGGGGTACAATGAGCAGTTCTTC.

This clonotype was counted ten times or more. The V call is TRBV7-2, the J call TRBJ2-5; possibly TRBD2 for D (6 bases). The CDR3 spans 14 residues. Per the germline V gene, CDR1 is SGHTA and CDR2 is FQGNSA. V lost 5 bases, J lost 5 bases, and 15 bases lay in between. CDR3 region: CASSPFSGGETQYF. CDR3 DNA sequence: TGTGCCAGCAGCCCCTTCTCCGGAGGGGAGACCCAGTACTTC.

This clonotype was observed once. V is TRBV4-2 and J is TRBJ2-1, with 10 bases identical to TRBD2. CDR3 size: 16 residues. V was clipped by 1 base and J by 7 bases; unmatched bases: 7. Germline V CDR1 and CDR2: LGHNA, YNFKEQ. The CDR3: CASSQVALAGANEQFF. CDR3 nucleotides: TGTGCCAGCAGCCAAGTCGCCCTAGCGGGGGCGAATGAGCAGTTCTTC.

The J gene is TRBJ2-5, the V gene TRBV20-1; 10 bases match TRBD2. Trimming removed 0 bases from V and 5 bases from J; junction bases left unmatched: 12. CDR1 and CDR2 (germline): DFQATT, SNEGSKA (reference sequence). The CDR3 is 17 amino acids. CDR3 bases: TGCAGTGCTAGAGACTTCCTAGCGGGAGAAAGAGGGGAGACCCAGTACTTC. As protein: CSARDFLAGERGETQYF.

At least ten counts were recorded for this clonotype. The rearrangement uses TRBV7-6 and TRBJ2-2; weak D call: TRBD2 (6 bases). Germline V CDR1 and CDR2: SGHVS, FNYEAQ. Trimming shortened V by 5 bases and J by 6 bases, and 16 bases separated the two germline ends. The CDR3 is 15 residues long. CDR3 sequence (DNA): TGTGCCAGCAGCCGCCCTCAGGGAGGCGCCGGGGAGCTGTTTTTT. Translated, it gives CASSRPQGGAGELFF.

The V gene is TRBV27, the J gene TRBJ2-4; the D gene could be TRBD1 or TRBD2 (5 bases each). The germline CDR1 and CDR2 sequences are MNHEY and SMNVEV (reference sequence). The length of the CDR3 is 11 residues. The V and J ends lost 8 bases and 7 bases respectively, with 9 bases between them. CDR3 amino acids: CASGDVNIQYF. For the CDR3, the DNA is TGTGCCAGCGGGGACGTTAACATTCAGTACTTC.

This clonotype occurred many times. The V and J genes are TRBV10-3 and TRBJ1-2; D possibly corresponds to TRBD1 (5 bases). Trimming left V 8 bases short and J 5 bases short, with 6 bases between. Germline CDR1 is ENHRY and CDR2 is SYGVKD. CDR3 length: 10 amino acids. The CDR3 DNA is TGTGCCATCGGGGGGTATGGCTACACCTTC. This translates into CAIGGYGYTF.

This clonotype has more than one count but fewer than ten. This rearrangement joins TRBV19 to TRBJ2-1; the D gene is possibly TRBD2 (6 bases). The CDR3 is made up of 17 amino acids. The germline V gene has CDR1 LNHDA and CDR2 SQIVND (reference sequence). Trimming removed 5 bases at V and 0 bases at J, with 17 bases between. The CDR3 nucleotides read TGTGCCAGTAGTGTGGGACTTCAACGGAGCTCCTACAATGAGCAGTTCTTC. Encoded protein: CASSVGLQRSSYNEQFF.

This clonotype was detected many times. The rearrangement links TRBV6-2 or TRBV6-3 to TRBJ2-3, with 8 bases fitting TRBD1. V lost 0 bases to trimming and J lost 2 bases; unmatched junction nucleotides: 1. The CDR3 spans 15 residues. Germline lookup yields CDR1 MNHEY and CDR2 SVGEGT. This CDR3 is CASSYSTGVTDTQYF. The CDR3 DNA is TGTGCCAGCAGTTACTCGACAGGGGTCACAGATACGCAGTATTTT.

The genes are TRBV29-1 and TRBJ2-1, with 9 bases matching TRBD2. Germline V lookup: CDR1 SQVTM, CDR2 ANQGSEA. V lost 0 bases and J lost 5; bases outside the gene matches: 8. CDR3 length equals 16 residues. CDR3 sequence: CSVEDLGLAGHNEQFF. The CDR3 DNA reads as TGCAGCGTTGAAGATCTGGGGCTAGCGGGGCACAATGAGCAGTTCTTC.

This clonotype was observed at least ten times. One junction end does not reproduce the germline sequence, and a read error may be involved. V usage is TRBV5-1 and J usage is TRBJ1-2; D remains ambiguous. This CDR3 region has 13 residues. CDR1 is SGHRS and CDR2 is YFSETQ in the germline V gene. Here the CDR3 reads CASSFGEGHGYTF. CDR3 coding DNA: TGTGCCAGCAGCTTCGGTGAGGGCCATGGCTACACCTTC.

CDR3 nucleotide sequence: TGTGCCAGCAGCGCACTAACTAGCACAGATACGCAGTATTTT. Translation: CASSALTSTDTQYF. This rearrangement joins TRBV7-3 to TRBJ2-3, with unresolved D. There are 14 residues in the CDR3. The V and J ends lost 5 bases and 0 bases respectively, with 9 bases between them. Germline CDR1 is SGHTA and CDR2 is FQGTGA.

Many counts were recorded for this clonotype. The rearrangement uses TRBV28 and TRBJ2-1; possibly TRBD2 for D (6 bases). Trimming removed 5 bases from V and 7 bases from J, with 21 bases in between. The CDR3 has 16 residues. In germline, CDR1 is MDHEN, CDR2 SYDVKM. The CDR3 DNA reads TGTGCCAGCAGTGGCCCGCGGGACCTTTGGAGAAATGAGCAGTTCTTC. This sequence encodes CASSGPRDLWRNEQFF.

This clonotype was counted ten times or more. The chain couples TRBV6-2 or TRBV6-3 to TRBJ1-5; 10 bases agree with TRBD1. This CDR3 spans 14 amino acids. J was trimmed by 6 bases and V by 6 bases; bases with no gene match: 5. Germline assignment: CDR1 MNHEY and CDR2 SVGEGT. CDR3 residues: CASRLTGGTQPQHF. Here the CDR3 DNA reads TGTGCCAGCAGGCTGACAGGGGGCACTCAGCCCCAGCATTTT.

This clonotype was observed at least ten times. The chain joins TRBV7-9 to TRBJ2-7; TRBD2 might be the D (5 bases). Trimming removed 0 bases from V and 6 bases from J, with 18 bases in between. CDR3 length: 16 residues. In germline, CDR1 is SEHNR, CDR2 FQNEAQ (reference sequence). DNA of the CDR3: TGTGCCAGCAGCTTAGCGGCTTACCGGGGAACTGGCGAGCAGTACTTC. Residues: CASSLAAYRGTGEQYF.

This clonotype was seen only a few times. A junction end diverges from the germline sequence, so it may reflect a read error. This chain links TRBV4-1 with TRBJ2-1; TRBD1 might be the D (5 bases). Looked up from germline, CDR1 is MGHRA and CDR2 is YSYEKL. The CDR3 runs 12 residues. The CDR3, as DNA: TGCGCCAGCAGCCAAGATGGGGCGGAGCGCCTCTTC. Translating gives CASSQDGAERLF.

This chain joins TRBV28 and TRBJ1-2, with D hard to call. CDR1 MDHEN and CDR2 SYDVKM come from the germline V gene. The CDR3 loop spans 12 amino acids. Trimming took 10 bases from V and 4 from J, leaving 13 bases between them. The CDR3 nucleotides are TGTGCCACCAACTACGTAGGCTATGGCTACACCTTC. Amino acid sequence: CATNYVGYGYTF.

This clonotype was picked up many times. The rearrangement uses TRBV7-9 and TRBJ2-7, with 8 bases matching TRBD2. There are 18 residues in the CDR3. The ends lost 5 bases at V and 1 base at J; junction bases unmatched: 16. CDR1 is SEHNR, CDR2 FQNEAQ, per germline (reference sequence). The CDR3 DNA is TGTGCCAGCAGCCCGAGCGGGAGAGAAGTTATGGCGTCCTACGAGCAGTACTTC. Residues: CASSPSGREVMASYEQYF. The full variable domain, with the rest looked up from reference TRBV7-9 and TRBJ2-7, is DTGVSQNPRHKITKRGQNVTFRCDPISEHNRLYWYRQTLGQGPEFLTYFQNEAQLEKSRLLSDRFSAERPKGSFSTLEIQRTEQGDSAMYLCASSPSGREVMASYEQYFGPGTRLTVT.

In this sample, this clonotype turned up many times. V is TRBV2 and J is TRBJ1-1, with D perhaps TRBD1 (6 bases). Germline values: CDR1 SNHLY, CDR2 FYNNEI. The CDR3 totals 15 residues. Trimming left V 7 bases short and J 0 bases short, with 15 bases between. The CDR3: CASNESTGLNTEAFF. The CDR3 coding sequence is TGTGCCAGCAATGAGTCGACAGGTCTGAACACTGAAGCTTTCTTT.

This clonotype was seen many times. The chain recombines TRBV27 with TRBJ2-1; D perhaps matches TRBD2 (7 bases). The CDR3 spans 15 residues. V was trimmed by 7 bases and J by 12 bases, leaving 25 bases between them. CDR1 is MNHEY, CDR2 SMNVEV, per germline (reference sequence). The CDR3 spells CASKPIGTGRDGQFF. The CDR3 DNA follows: TGTGCCAGCAAGCCTATCGGAACAGGGAGGGATGGGCAGTTCTTC.

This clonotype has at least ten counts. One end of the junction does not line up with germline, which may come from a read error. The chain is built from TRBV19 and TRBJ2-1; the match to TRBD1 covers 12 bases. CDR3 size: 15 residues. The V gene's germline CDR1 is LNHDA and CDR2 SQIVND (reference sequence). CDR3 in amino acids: CASSPRDRGLDKSVF. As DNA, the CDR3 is TGTGCCAGTAGTCCCCGGGACAGGGGGCTGGACAAGAGCGTCTTC.

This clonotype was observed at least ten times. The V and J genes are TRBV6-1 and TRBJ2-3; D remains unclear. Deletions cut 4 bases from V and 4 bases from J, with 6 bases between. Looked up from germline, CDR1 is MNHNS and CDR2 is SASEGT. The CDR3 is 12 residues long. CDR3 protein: CASSGFPDTQYF. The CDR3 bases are TGTGCCAGCAGTGGGTTCCCAGATACGCAGTATTTT.

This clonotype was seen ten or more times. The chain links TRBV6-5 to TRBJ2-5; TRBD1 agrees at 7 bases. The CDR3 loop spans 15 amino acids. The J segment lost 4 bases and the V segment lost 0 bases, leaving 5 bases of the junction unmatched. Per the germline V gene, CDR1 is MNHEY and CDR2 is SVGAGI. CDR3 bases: TGTGCCAGCAGTTACTCGACAGGGCTTGGAGAGACCCAGTACTTC. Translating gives CASSYSTGLGETQYF.